The T cell receptor beta chain under discussion was sequenced for a study of T-cell memory formation after mild COVID-19 (dated by TCRdb to the early 2020s). Describing the broader study: TCR sequence clusters from the two donors were found to be largely donor specific. The cohort was made up of two young adult volunteers, one female and one male, who were previously healthy. In a couple of donors, T-cell clones that expanded and contracted after mild COVID-19 were followed by sequencing TCRalpha and TCRbeta repertoires longitudinally. Overall study results and their limits: Contracting CD4+ clones were located mainly in the CM and EM memory subsets, whereas CD8+ clones were found to be enriched in EMRA. SARS-CoV-2 specificity of the second-wave clones peaking on day 37 was not confirmed. Only two mild cases were covered in the study, and larger cohorts including severe cases with pre-infection samples were considered necessary. Some responding clones were detected in pre-infection memory, suggesting pre-existing cross-reactive memory T cells joined the SARS-CoV-2 response. Clones contracting from day 15 to 85 had balanced CD4/CD8 phenotypes, while a second wave expanding from day 15 to 37 was biased towards CD4+.

There are 16 amino acids in the CDR3, from cysteine to phenylalanine inclusive. Of the read, only the CDR3 DNA is kept; its 48 bases are in frame from base 1. V was cut back by 6 bases and J by 5 bases, leaving a gap of 17 bases between them. In the germline V gene, CDR1 corresponds to SNHLY and CDR2 to FYNNEI. Ficoll-Paque density gradient centrifugation was used to isolate PBMCs. Instrument on record: Illumina NovaSeq 6000. TCRalpha and TCRbeta cDNA libraries were constructed by 5'RACE with constant-segment primers, with sample barcodes and unique molecular identifiers being introduced. RNA was extracted from every sample with Trizol reagent. The libraries were amplified in two PCR steps, and the second step added a second sample barcode and Illumina TruSeq adapters. The libraries were sequenced on an Illumina NovaSeq using 2 x 150 bp paired-end reads. The published analysis was carried out like this. Reads were demultiplexed and collapsed into UMI-guided consensus sequences with migec v1.2.7. Using mixcr v2.1.11, UMI consensuses were aligned to TRA and TRB V and J templates and then assembled into clonotypes. Clonotypes were classified as expanded or contracted when called significant by both edgeR and NoisET, with noise models trained on biological replicates. For edgeR calls, the thresholds were a false discovery rate-adjusted p below 0.01 and a log2 fold-change of 1. PCA with hierarchical clustering of max-normalized trajectories of the 1000 most abundant clonotypes was used as exploratory dynamics analysis. Separately sequenced CD4+ and CD8+ repertoires were used to assign a CD4 or CD8 phenotype to each responding clone. TCRdb handled the public reads itself, with Q25 trimming in fastp and clone calling in MiXCR, and kept productive beta chains. Each entry merges the rows of one CDR3 protein and shows their most common DNA and genes. The V and J calls come from TCRdb's annotation, not from the publication. This sample has about 130,000 distinct CDR3 sequences in its table, and around a sixth of those were observed once. The biggest ten clones account for about 15% of the sample.

This clonotype was seen more than once but under ten times. Its antigen is currently not known. No much larger clone exists at a distance of one base, and base qualities are not known. Sequencing was done on a sample of PBMCs or a T cell subset sorted from them (not recorded which). The chain uses TRBV2 and TRBJ1-6, with the D gene not confidently named. The TCR comes from an adult woman who had mild COVID-19 (a few samples of this study predate the infection). The sample titles of this study are shuffled in the database, so cell type and time point are left out; the donor was told from shared clones. The CDR3 reads CASSGLSDPNNSPLHF. The nucleotide sequence reads as follows: TGTGCCAGCAGCGGGCTGTCAGACCCAAATAATTCACCCCTCCACTTT. The reference TRBV2 and TRBJ1-6 proteins fill in what lies around the CDR3, so the full variable domain reads EPEVTQTPSHQVTQMGQEVILRCVPISNHLYFYWYRQILGQKVEFLVSFYNNEISEKSEIFDDQFSVERPDGSNFTLKIRSTKLEDSAMYFCASSGLSDPNNSPLHFGNGTRLTVT.